This TCR beta chain was sequenced in a study of Ad26.COV2.S vaccination and SARS-CoV-2 variants. For the study at large: Ad26.COV2.S arm of COV1001 included the donor. Ad26.COV2.S given intramuscularly, once or twice 56 days apart. General study findings and limits: TCR breadth and depth analyses may have underestimated total T cell responses.

Note on this clone: What it binds is unknown.

The treatment denotes: roughly 20 received Ad26.COV2.S at low or high dose, single or two shots; roughly five received placebo; per-sample allocation not given. The samples were gathered on day 63 after the first injection of vaccine or placebo. In Boston, the donor was an adult between 18-55 years of age. The V end lost 7 bases, the J end lost 4 bases, and 15 bases lay between the germline ends. Germline V gene lookup returns CDR1 LGHNT and CDR2 FRNRAP. The CDR3 runs to 14 residues. Profiled with immunoSEQ multiplex PCR; TCRdb holds only in-frame clones, not every one. The sample yields roughly 680,000 clones, around 92% seen once.

The sample was peripheral blood, taken in a trial of Ad26.COV2.S vaccine versus placebo. The receptor comes from a person between 18 and 65 years old who received the Ad26.COV2.S COVID-19 vaccine or a placebo. The genes are TRBV12-5 and TRBJ2-3; D is perhaps TRBD1 or TRBD2 (5 bases each). CDR3 region: CASVPRSGPDTQYF. The CDR3, as DNA: TGTGCTAGTGTCCCAAGGTCGGGGCCAGATACGCAGTATTTT. Full variable domain (missing parts from reference TRBV12-5 and TRBJ2-3): DARVTQTPRHKVTEMGQEVTMRCQPILGHNTVFWYRQTMMQGLELLAYFRNRAPLDDSGMPKDRFSAEMPDATLATLKIQPSEPRDSAVYFCASVPRSGPDTQYFGPGTRLTVL.